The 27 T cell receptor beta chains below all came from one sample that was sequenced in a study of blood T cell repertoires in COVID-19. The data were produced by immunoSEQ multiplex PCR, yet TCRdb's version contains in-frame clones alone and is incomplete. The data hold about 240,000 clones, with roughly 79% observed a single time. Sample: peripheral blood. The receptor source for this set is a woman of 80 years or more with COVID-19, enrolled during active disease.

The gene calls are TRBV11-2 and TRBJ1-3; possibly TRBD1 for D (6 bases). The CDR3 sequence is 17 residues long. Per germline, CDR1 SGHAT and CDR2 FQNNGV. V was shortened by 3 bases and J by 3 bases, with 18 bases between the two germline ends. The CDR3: CASSFSPSSDSGNTIYF. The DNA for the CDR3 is TGTGCCAGCAGCTTCTCTCCTAGCTCGGACAGTGGAAACACCATATATTTT.

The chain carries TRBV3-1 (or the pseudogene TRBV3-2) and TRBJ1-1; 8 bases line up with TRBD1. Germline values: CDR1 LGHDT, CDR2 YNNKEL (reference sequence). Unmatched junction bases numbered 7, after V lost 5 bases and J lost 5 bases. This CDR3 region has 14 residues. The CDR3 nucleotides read TGTGCCAGCAGCAAACGGACAGGGAGAACTGAAGCTTTCTTT. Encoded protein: CASSKRTGRTEAFF.

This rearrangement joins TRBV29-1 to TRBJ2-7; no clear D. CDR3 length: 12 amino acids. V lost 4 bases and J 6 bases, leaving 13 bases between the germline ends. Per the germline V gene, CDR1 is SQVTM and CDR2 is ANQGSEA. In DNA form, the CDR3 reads TGCAGCGTTGGGAATAGTGGCGGCGAGCAGTACTTC. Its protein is CSVGNSGGEQYF.

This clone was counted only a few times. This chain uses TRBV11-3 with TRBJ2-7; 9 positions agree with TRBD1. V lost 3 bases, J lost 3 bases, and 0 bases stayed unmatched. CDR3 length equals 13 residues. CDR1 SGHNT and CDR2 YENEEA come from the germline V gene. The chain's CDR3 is CASSLTGGYEQYF. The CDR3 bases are TGTGCCAGCAGCTTGACAGGGGGCTACGAGCAGTACTTC.

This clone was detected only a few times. The CDR3 sequence is CASSLLGASYEQYF. In nucleotides, the CDR3 is TGTGCCAGCAGCTTATTGGGGGCCAGCTACGAGCAGTACTTC. V and J are TRBV11-1 and TRBJ2-7, with D possibly matching TRBD1 (6 bases). The CDR3 has 14 residues. CDR1 and CDR2 (germline): SGHAT, FQDESV (reference sequence). Trimming shortened V by 2 bases and J by 3 bases, and 11 bases separated the two germline ends.

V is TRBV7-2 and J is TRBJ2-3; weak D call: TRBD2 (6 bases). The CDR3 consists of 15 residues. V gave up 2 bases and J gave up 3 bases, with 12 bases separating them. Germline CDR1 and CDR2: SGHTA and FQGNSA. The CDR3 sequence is CASSLMGGTTDTQYF. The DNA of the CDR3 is TGTGCCAGCAGCTTAATGGGGGGTACAACAGATACGCAGTATTTT.

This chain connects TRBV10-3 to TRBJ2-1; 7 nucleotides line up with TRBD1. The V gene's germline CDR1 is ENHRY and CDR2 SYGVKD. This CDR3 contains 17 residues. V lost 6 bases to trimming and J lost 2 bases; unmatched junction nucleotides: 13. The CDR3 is CAISEGTSGTAYNEQFF. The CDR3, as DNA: TGTGCCATCAGCGAAGGTACATCCGGGACAGCCTACAATGAGCAGTTCTTC.

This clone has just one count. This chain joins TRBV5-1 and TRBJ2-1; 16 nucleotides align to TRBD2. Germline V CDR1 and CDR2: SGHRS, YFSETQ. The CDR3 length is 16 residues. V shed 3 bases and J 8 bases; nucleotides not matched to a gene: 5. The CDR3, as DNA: TGCGCCAGCAGCTCGGGACTAGCGGGAGGGATCCATGAGCAGTTCTTC. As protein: CASSSGLAGGIHEQFF.

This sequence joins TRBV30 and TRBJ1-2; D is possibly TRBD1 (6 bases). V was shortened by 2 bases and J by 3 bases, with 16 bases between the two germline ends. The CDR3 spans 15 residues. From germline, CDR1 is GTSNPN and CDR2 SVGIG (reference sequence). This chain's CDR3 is CAWSRTGNRDYGYTF. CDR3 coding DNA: TGTGCCTGGAGTCGTACAGGGAATAGGGACTATGGCTACACCTTC.

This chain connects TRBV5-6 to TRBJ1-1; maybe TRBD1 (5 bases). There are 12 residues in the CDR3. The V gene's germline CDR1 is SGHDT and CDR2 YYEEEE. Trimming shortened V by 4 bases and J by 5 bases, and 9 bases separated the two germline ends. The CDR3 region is CASSTDSTEAFF. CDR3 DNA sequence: TGTGCCAGCAGCACAGACAGTACTGAAGCTTTCTTT.

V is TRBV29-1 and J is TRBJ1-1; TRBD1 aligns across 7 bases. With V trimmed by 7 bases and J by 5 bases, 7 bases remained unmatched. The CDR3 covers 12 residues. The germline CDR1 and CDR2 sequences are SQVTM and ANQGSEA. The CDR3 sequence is CSGYRGGTEAFF. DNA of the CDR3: TGCAGCGGATACAGGGGAGGAACTGAAGCTTTCTTT.

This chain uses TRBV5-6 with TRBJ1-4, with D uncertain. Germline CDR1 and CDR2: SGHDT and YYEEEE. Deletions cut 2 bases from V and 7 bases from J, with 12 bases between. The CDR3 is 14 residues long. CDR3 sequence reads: CASSFGIRGEKLFF. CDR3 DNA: TGTGCCAGCAGCTTTGGGATTCGGGGTGAAAAACTGTTTTTT.

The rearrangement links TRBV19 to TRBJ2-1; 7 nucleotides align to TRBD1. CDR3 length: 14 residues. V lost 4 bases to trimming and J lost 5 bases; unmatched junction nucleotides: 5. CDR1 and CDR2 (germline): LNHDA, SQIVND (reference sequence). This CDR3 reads CASSTRQGHNEQFF. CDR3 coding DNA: TGTGCCAGTAGTACTAGACAGGGCCACAATGAGCAGTTCTTC. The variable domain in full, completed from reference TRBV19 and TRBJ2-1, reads DGGITQSPKYLFRKEGQNVTLSCEQNLNHDAMYWYRQDPGQGLRLIYYSQIVNDFQKGDIAEGYSVSREKKESFPLTVTSAQKNPTAFYLCASSTRQGHNEQFFGPGTRLTVL.

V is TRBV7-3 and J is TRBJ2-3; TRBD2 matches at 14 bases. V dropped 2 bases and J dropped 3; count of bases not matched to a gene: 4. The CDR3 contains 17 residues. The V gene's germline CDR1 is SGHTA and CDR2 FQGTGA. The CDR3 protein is CASSLGRLAGGTDTQYF. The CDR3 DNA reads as TGTGCCAGCAGCTTAGGCAGACTAGCGGGAGGGACAGATACGCAGTATTTT.

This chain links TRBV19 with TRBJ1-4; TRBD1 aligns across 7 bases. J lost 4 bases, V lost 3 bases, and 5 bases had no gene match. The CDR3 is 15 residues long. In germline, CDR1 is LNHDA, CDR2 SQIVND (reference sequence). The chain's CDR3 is CASSIGGQLNEKLFF. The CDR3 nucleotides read TGTGCCAGTAGTATCGGGGGACAGCTTAATGAAAAACTGTTTTTT. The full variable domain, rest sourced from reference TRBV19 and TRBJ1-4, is DGGITQSPKYLFRKEGQNVTLSCEQNLNHDAMYWYRQDPGQGLRLIYYSQIVNDFQKGDIAEGYSVSREKKESFPLTVTSAQKNPTAFYLCASSIGGQLNEKLFFGSGTQLSVL.

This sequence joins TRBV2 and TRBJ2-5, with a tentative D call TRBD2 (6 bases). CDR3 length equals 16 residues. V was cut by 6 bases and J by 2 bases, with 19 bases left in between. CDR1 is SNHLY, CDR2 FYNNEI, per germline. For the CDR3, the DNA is TGTGCCAGCAGCGCCCGGGACTGGCAAAATCAAGAGACCCAGTACTTC. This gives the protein CASSARDWQNQETQYF.

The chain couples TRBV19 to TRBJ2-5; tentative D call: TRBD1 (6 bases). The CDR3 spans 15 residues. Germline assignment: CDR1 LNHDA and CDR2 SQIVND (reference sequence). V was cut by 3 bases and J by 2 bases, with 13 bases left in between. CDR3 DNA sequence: TGTGCCAGTAGTATTTCCTCCGGACAGCAAGAGACCCAGTACTTC. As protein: CASSISSGQQETQYF.

CDR3 DNA sequence: TGTGCCAGCGAGCAGGATGGCACTGAAGCTTTCTTT. Its protein product is CASEQDGTEAFF. V is TRBV2 and J is TRBJ1-1; no firm D call. CDR1 is SNHLY, CDR2 FYNNEI, per germline. The length of the CDR3 is 12 residues. Trimming cost V 8 bases and J 4 bases, with 11 bases left between them.

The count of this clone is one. As DNA, the CDR3 is TGTGCCAGCAGTTACGCGAAACAGGGGTACTATGGCTACACCTTC. Its protein product is CASSYAKQGYYGYTF. This rearrangement joins TRBV6-5 to TRBJ1-2, with 7 bases aligning to TRBD1. V dropped 2 bases and J dropped 3; count of bases not matched to a gene: 6. Looked up from germline, CDR1 is MNHEY and CDR2 is SVGAGI. This CDR3 spans 15 amino acids.

The CDR3 nucleotides are TGTGCCAGCAGCAAAGGACAGAGAATGAACACTGAAGCTTTCTTT. Its translation: CASSKGQRMNTEAFF. The V and J genes are TRBV5-4 and TRBJ1-1; D perhaps matches TRBD1 (6 bases). Trimming took off 4 bases at V and 0 bases at J, with 13 bases between the two ends. Per the germline V gene, CDR1 is SGHNT and CDR2 is YYREEE (reference sequence). CDR3 length equals 15 residues.

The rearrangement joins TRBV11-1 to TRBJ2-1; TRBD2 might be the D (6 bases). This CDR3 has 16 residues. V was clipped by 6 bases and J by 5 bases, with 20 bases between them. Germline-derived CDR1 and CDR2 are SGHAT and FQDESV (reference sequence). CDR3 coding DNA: TGTGCCAGCAGTTCCTCTGGGACTCAGGCTAACAATGAGCAGTTCTTC. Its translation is CASSSSGTQANNEQFF.

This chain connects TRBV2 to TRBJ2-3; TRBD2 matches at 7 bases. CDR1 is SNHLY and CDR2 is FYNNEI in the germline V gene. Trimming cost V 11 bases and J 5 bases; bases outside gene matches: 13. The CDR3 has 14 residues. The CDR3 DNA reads TGTGCCTCCAGCGGCGGGAGAAAATTAGATACGCAGTATTTT. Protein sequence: CASSGGRKLDTQYF.

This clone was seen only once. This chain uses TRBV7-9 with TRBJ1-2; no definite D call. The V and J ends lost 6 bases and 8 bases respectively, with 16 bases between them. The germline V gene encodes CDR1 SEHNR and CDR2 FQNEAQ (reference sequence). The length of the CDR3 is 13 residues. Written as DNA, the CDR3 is TGTGCCAGCAGATCTGAAAACATGGGCGGCTACACCTTC. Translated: CASRSENMGGYTF.

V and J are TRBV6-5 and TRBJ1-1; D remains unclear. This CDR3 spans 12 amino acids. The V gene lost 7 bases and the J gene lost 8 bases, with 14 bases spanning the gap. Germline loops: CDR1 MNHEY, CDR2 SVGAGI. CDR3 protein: CASNKGGPEAFF. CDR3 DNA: TGTGCCAGCAACAAAGGAGGACCAGAAGCTTTCTTT.

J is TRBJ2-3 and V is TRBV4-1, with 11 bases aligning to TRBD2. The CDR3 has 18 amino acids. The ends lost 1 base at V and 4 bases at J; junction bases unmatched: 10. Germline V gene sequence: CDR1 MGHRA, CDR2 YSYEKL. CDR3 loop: CASSQGHGTSGVADTQYF. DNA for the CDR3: TGCGCCAGCAGCCAAGGCCACGGGACTAGCGGAGTAGCAGATACGCAGTATTTT.

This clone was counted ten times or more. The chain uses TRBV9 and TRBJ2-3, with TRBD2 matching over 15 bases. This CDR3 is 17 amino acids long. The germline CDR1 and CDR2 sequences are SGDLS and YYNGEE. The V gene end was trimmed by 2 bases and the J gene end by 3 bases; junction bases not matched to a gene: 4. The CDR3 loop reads CASSVGLAGGRTDTQYF. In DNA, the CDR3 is TGTGCCAGCAGCGTGGGACTAGCGGGGGGCCGTACAGATACGCAGTATTTT.

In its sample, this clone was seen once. The DNA of the CDR3 is TGTGCCAGCAGCTCTTCGCCACCGGGCACTGAAGCTTTCTTT. It encodes CASSSSPPGTEAFF. This chain joins TRBV27 and TRBJ1-1; no firm D call. Germline assignment: CDR1 MNHEY and CDR2 SMNVEV (reference sequence). There are 14 residues in the CDR3. Trimming removed 6 bases at V and 4 bases at J, with 15 bases between.